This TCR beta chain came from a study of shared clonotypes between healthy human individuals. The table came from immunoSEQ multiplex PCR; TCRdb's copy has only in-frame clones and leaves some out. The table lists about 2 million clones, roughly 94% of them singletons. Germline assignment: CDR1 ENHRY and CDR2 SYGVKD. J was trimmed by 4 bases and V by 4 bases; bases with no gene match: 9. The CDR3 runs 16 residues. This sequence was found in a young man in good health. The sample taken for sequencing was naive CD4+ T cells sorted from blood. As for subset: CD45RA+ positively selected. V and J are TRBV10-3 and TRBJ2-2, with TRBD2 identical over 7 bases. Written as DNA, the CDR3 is TGTGCCATCAGTGGCCGCGGGGGAGGTAGCACCGGGGAGCTGTTTTTT. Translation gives CAISGRGGGSTGELFF.